This TCR beta chain was retrieved from a study of graft-versus-host responses after intestinal transplantation. About the research overall: All recipients were transplanted with multivisceral, liver-intestinal, or isolated intestinal grafts. Once they had received anti-thymocyte globulin induction, all recipients took tacrolimus and steroids for 2 to 4 years. Broader study findings: Recipient marrow held GvH clones, some first seen in ileum or blood. High graft-versus-host to host-versus-graft T cell clonal ratios marked allografts of patients with graft-donor macrochimerism.

Libraries were prepared by immunoSEQ multiplex PCR; TCRdb keeps only in-frame clonotypes and omits some of them. The sample includes tens of thousands of clones, roughly 95% of them seen just once. This clone is a singleton in its sample. Its antigen is undetermined. From germline, CDR1 is MNHEY and CDR2 SMNVEV (reference sequence). Trimming stripped 4 bases from V and 1 base from J, with 15 bases between. The CDR3 has 16 amino acids. The origin of this receptor is a human donor who was the organ donor for an intestinal transplant. The chain is built from TRBV27 and TRBJ2-3; TRBD2 is a possible D gene (6 bases). The sample here was unstimulated CD8+ T cells sorted from spleen or lymph node cells, taken before transplant. CDR3 DNA sequence: TGTGCCAGCAGTTCCCGAAGGACGGGGGGCACAGATACGCAGTATTTT. Amino acid sequence: CASSSRRTGGTDTQYF.